This TCR beta chain emerged from a study of blood T cell repertoires in COVID-19. Study information: Sources were T cells, B-cell-depleted T cells, or PBMCs; the material itself was cDNA or gDNA.

Followed over time, Seattle patients had been enrolled while infection was active. Authors' data handling: By means of reference gene primer amplification, nucleated cell counts were estimated. The repertoire was sequenced with immunoSEQ multiplex PCR; TCRdb's copy has only in-frame clones and lacks some. V, J and clone size are taken as reported in that table, and D and trimming were inferred from the DNA itself. Here the sample spans almost 95,000 clones, around 90% being singletons. This clone was observed a single time. This CDR3 is built from 14 residues. Per germline, CDR1 SQVTM and CDR2 ANQGSEA. Trimming left V 1 base short and J 5 bases short, with 14 bases between.

The gene calls are TRBV29-1 and TRBJ1-1, with a weak D call TRBD1 (5 bases). The TCR originated in a woman in her sixties or seventies with COVID-19, enrolled during active disease. What was sequenced was peripheral blood. The CDR3 DNA reads as TGCAGCGTTGAAGGGGGCAGGAGGGAGACTGAAGCTTTCTTT. Translating it yields CSVEGGRRETEAFF.